Below, one T cell receptor beta chain is given with its context. The length of the CDR3 is 14 residues. From germline, CDR1 is MNHEY and CDR2 SMNVEV (reference sequence). Between the trimmed V and J ends, which lost 0 bases and 2 bases, there was a span of 5 bases. This sample is drawn from a study of blood T cell repertoires in COVID-19. Study summary: Both acute and convalescent COVID-19 samples were obtained from the United States, Italy and Spain. In each case, the material was cDNA or gDNA derived from T cells, B-cell-depleted T cells, or PBMCs.

In the authors' workflow: Reference gene primer amplification yielded estimated nucleated cell counts. Some clones are missing from TCRdb's copy, which holds only in-frame ones; the method was immunoSEQ multiplex PCR. For V, J and clone size, that table is used; D and trimming come from the DNA. Seen here are just over 250,000 clones, 86% observed once, and the top ten hold around 9.1%. The material sequenced was peripheral blood. The source of this sequence is a man aged 35-49 years who had recovered from COVID-19. The chain links TRBV27 to TRBJ1-3; unclear D gene. The CDR3, as DNA: TGTGCCAGCAGTTTATCGAGGGCTGGAAACACCATATATTTT. As protein: CASSLSRAGNTIYF.